A single sample gave rise to the 31 T cell receptor beta chains below, sequenced in a study of radiotherapy plus CTLA-4 blockade in lung cancer. Sequenced by immunoSEQ multiplex PCR; TCRdb stores in-frame clones only, minus some. This table has some 73,000 clones, about 84% appearing once. The starting material was peripheral blood, obtained from a patient treated with radiotherapy plus ipilimumab. The receptors were sampled from a human donor with non-small cell lung cancer who had stable disease on radiotherapy plus ipilimumab.

The chain combines TRBV5-1 with TRBJ2-3; D unresolved. Trimming left V 0 bases short and J 1 base short, with 6 bases between. This CDR3 has 14 residues. Germline CDR1 reads SGHRS; CDR2 reads YFSETQ. CDR3 loop: CASSLGTRTDTQYF. The CDR3 region has the DNA TGCGCCAGCAGCTTGGGCACCCGCACAGATACGCAGTATTTT.

J is TRBJ1-2 and V is TRBV21-1; the table's D call of TRBD1 was not tested on the DNA. TRBV21-1 is an annotated pseudogene. The CDR3 contains 13 residues. CDR3 coding DNA: TGTGCCAGCAGCTTGACAACTAACTATGGCTACACCTTC. It specifies CASSLTTNYGYTF.

The rearrangement uses TRBV6-5 and TRBJ1-4; D unresolved. The CDR3 has 14 residues. Trimming pared 2 bases from V and 0 bases from J, leaving 4 bases between. Germline values: CDR1 MNHEY, CDR2 SVGAGI. The CDR3 reads CASSYTATNEKLFF. The CDR3 DNA reads TGTGCCAGCAGTTACACAGCAACTAATGAAAAACTGTTTTTT.

The gene calls are TRBV4-1 and TRBJ2-2; the D is unclear. Germline CDR1 and CDR2: MGHRA and YSYEKL. The germline V and J ends were trimmed by 0 bases and 7 bases, with 9 bases remaining between them. The CDR3 totals 14 residues. The CDR3 reads CASSQDLGVGELFF. The CDR3 bases are TGCGCCAGCAGCCAAGATCTTGGGGTCGGGGAGCTGTTTTTT.

This clone has only a few counts. The chain carries TRBV6-4 and TRBJ1-2; TRBD1 agrees at 10 bases. V dropped 0 bases and J dropped 8; count of bases not matched to a gene: 0. The CDR3 covers 13 residues. Germline lookup yields CDR1 MRHNA and CDR2 SNTAGT. DNA for the CDR3: TGTGCCAGCAGTGACTCGACAGGGGGCGGCTACACCTTC. It encodes CASSDSTGGGYTF.

The genes are TRBV28 and TRBJ1-1; D perhaps matches TRBD1 (6 bases). This CDR3 has 14 amino acids. Germline V gene sequence: CDR1 MDHEN, CDR2 SYDVKM. The germline V and J ends were trimmed by 2 bases and 5 bases, with 12 bases remaining between them. CDR3 amino acids: CASSLGGGETEAFF. The CDR3 DNA is TGTGCCAGCAGTTTAGGAGGGGGGGAGACTGAAGCTTTCTTT.

CDR3 sequence: CAISEVTNEQFF. For the CDR3, the DNA is TGTGCCATCAGCGAAGTCACGAATGAGCAGTTCTTC. The chain employs TRBV10-3 and TRBJ2-1; D is unclear. This CDR3 region has 12 residues. Trimming left V 6 bases short and J 7 bases short, with 10 bases between. In germline, CDR1 is ENHRY, CDR2 SYGVKD.

This clone was seen a few times. The gene calls are TRBV19 and TRBJ1-3; no firm D call. The V gene lost 5 bases and the J gene lost 0 bases, with 8 bases spanning the gap. CDR3 length: 14 amino acids. Germline lookup yields CDR1 LNHDA and CDR2 SQIVND (reference sequence). The CDR3 is CASSLAVSGNTIYF. For the CDR3, the DNA is TGTGCCAGTAGTTTGGCAGTCTCTGGAAACACCATATATTTT.

The CDR3 DNA follows: TGTGCCAGTAGTAGCGAGAGGGGTGAAAAACTGTTTTTT. This sequence encodes CASSSERGEKLFF. This sequence joins TRBV19 and TRBJ1-4, with a possible D match to TRBD1 (5 bases). V was trimmed by 4 bases and J by 7 bases, leaving 10 bases between them. Germline assignment: CDR1 LNHDA and CDR2 SQIVND (reference sequence). This CDR3 comprises 13 residues.

The chain carries TRBV28 and TRBJ1-6; D is uncertain. Trimming removed 2 bases at V and 5 bases at J, with 7 bases between. Looked up from germline, CDR1 is MDHEN and CDR2 is SYDVKM. The CDR3 runs 14 residues. This CDR3 is CASSLGQNNSPLHF. CDR3 in DNA: TGTGCCAGCAGTTTAGGGCAGAATAATTCACCCCTCCACTTT. Based on the CDR3 plus reference TRBV28 and TRBJ1-6, the full variable domain is DVKVTQSSRYLVKRTGEKVFLECVQDMDHENMFWYRQDPGLGLRLIYFSYDVKMKEKGDIPEGYSVSREKKERFSLILESASTNQTSMYLCASSLGQNNSPLHFGNGTRLTVT.

This clone was detected once. CDR3 loop: CASSPRKGVTEAFF. DNA of the CDR3: TGTGCCAGCAGCCCCCGGAAAGGGGTCACTGAAGCTTTCTTT. V gene TRBV9 combines with J gene TRBJ1-1, with a tentative D call TRBD1 (5 bases). CDR1 is SGDLS, CDR2 YYNGEE, per germline. The CDR3 runs 14 residues. Trimming took 4 bases from V and 4 from J, leaving 14 bases between them.

This chain links TRBV7-2 with TRBJ2-3; no reliable D call. The V end was cut by 5 bases, the J end by 1 base, with 13 bases between. This CDR3 contains 15 residues. Germline assignment: CDR1 SGHTA and CDR2 FQGNSA. The CDR3 region has the DNA TGTGCCAGCAGCCCGACCTATTTCCGCACAGATACGCAGTATTTT. Encoded protein: CASSPTYFRTDTQYF. The entire variable domain, with the rest obtained from reference TRBV7-2 and TRBJ2-3, is as follows: GAGVSQSPSNKVTEKGKDVELRCDPISGHTALYWYRQSLGQGLEFLIYFQGNSAPDKSGLPSDRFSAERTGGSVSTLTIQRTQQEDSAVYLCASSPTYFRTDTQYFGPGTRLTVL.

The chain combines TRBV28 with TRBJ1-5, with 10 bases matching TRBD1. The length of the CDR3 is 11 residues. V dropped 4 bases and J dropped 14; count of bases not matched to a gene: 2. Germline V gives CDR1 MDHEN, CDR2 SYDVKM. The CDR3 nucleotides read TGTGCCAGCAGTTCGGACAGGGGGGAGCATTTT. Translating it yields CASSSDRGEHF.

The rearrangement links TRBV27 to TRBJ2-6; D is unresolved. Trimming took 5 bases from V and 2 from J, leaving 7 bases between them. The CDR3 loop spans 14 amino acids. CDR1 is MNHEY, CDR2 SMNVEV, per germline (reference sequence). The CDR3 coding sequence is TGTGCCAGCAGTGGGAAGGCTGGGGCCAACGTCCTGACTTTC. It yields the protein CASSGKAGANVLTF.

The J gene is TRBJ2-4, the V gene TRBV30; D might be TRBD2 (7 bases). V was shortened by 8 bases and J by 3 bases, with 14 bases between the two germline ends. The germline gives CDR1 GTSNPN, CDR2 SVGIG (reference sequence). The CDR3 is made up of 13 amino acids. The CDR3 DNA reads as TGTGCCGGAGGGGGGGAAGGCAAAAACATTCAGTACTTC. It specifies CAGGGEGKNIQYF.

This chain links TRBV5-1 with TRBJ2-4; 7 bases map to TRBD2. The ends lost 2 bases at V and 8 bases at J; junction bases unmatched: 7. This CDR3 is 14 amino acids long. CDR1 is SGHRS, CDR2 YFSETQ, per germline. The CDR3 loop reads CASSLAGPQDIQYF. The DNA of the CDR3 is TGCGCCAGCAGCTTAGCGGGGCCCCAGGACATTCAGTACTTC.

The V gene is TRBV5-1, the J gene TRBJ2-2, with a tentative D call TRBD1 (6 bases). The CDR3 contains 16 residues. V lost 2 bases, J lost 1 base, and 12 bases lay in between. From germline, CDR1 is SGHRS and CDR2 YFSETQ. The CDR3 DNA reads TGCGCCAGCAGCTTAATGGACAGAAGGAACACCGGGGAGCTGTTTTTT. Translation gives CASSLMDRRNTGELFF.

This chain links TRBV30 with TRBJ2-3; D unclear. V was cut by 0 bases and J by 9 bases, with 7 bases left in between. Looked up from germline, CDR1 is GTSNPN and CDR2 is SVGIG (reference sequence). This CDR3 has 11 residues. This CDR3 reads CAWSVQATQYF. The CDR3 DNA is TGTGCCTGGAGTGTACAAGCCACGCAGTATTTT.

This chain uses TRBV28 with TRBJ1-5; unclear D gene. The V gene's germline CDR1 is MDHEN and CDR2 SYDVKM. CDR3 length: 13 residues. Between the trimmed V and J ends, which lost 2 bases and 2 bases, there was a span of 4 bases. CDR3 DNA: TGTGCCAGCAGTTTACAGGGCAATCAGCCCCAGCATTTT. This translates into CASSLQGNQPQHF.

The J gene is TRBJ2-5, the V gene TRBV7-2; 11 nucleotides align to TRBD2. The CDR3 spans 14 residues. In germline, CDR1 is SGHTA, CDR2 FQGNSA. The J segment lost 3 bases and the V segment lost 5 bases, leaving 2 bases of the junction unmatched. CDR3 bases: TGTGCCAGCAGCCTGGGACTAGCGGAAGAGACCCAGTACTTC. Protein sequence: CASSLGLAEETQYF.

V is TRBV30 and J is TRBJ2-7; D is possibly TRBD1 (5 bases). CDR1 and CDR2 (germline): GTSNPN, SVGIG (reference sequence). V lost 4 bases to trimming and J lost 0 bases, with 13 bases between them. CDR3 length equals 14 residues. CDR3 residues: CAWKDSPSSYEQYF. Here the CDR3 DNA reads TGTGCCTGGAAAGACAGCCCGAGCTCCTACGAGCAGTACTTC.

This clone was recorded a few times. The gene calls are TRBV28 and TRBJ2-7; TRBD2 might be the D (6 bases). Germline CDR1 MDHEN, CDR2 SYDVKM. With 7 bases removed from V and 5 bases from J, the gap between germline ends came to 15 bases. This CDR3 has 13 amino acids. Written as DNA, the CDR3 is TGTGCCAGCACCACAGAGGCGGGGAACGAGCAGTACTTC. This sequence encodes CASTTEAGNEQYF.

The J gene is TRBJ1-5, the V gene TRBV7-9; D unclear. Trimming took off 3 bases at V and 7 bases at J, with 7 bases between the two ends. Germline loops: CDR1 SEHNR, CDR2 FQNEAQ (reference sequence). CDR3 length: 12 residues. CDR3 nucleotide sequence: TGTGCCAGCAGCTTTGGGGAGCAGCCCCAGCATTTT. Protein: CASSFGEQPQHF.

V and J are TRBV6-1 and TRBJ2-7; D is ambiguous. Germline values: CDR1 MNHNS, CDR2 SASEGT. The CDR3 extends over 17 amino acids. The V end lost 2 bases, the J end lost 2 bases, and 19 bases lay between the germline ends. DNA of the CDR3: TGTGCCAGCAGTGAATTGATTCCCACAGACTTTACCTACGAGCAGTACTTC. As protein: CASSELIPTDFTYEQYF.

This clone appeared a single time. The chain couples TRBV5-1 to TRBJ1-1, with D possibly being TRBD1 (5 bases). The germline V gene encodes CDR1 SGHRS and CDR2 YFSETQ. The CDR3 totals 13 residues. Trimming took 0 bases from V and 7 from J, leaving 10 bases between them. This CDR3 is CASSLVGDREAFF. In DNA, the CDR3 is TGCGCCAGCAGCTTGGTTGGGGACCGTGAAGCTTTCTTT.

The V gene is TRBV6-5, the J gene TRBJ2-7; 7 bases line up with TRBD1. The trim removed 5 bases at V and 5 bases at J, leaving 9 bases unmatched. This CDR3 has 14 residues. The germline gives CDR1 MNHEY, CDR2 SVGAGI. CDR3 residues: CASSPIRQGHEQYF. The CDR3 DNA follows: TGTGCCAGCAGTCCTATTCGACAGGGCCACGAGCAGTACTTC.

The rearrangement joins TRBV27 to TRBJ1-5; 7 bases agree with TRBD1. Germline-derived CDR1 and CDR2 are MNHEY and SMNVEV (reference sequence). The V and J ends lost 6 bases and 2 bases, in that order; junction bases with no gene match: 4. This CDR3 has 14 residues. The CDR3 DNA reads TGTGCCAGCAGACTACAGGGGCGCAATCAGCCCCAGCATTTT. It codes for CASRLQGRNQPQHF.

This clone showed up just once. The DNA of the CDR3 is TGTGCCAGCAGGCGGACAGGGGCGAACGAGCAGTACTTC. Its protein is CASRRTGANEQYF. The V gene is TRBV28, the J gene TRBJ2-7; TRBD1 matches at 9 bases. CDR1 and CDR2 from the germline V gene are MDHEN and SYDVKM. There are 13 residues in the CDR3. V was clipped by 6 bases and J by 5 bases; unmatched bases: 5.

This chain joins TRBV5-4 and TRBJ2-7; TRBD1 aligns across 7 bases. Germline CDR1 is SGHNT and CDR2 is YYREEE (reference sequence). After removal of 0 bases from V and 3 bases from J, the junction contained 6 bases not matched to a gene. The CDR3 has 15 residues. CDR3 region: CASSLGQGSIYEQYF. The CDR3 DNA reads as TGTGCCAGCAGCTTGGGACAGGGCAGTATCTACGAGCAGTACTTC.

This clone turned up a few times. The rearrangement links TRBV5-1 to TRBJ2-1; TRBD1 matches 7 bases. The ends lost 4 bases at V and 4 bases at J; junction bases unmatched: 8. CDR1 is SGHRS, CDR2 YFSETQ, per germline. There are 15 residues in the CDR3. This CDR3 is CASSPLGQRYNEQFF. DNA for the CDR3: TGCGCCAGCAGCCCCCTGGGACAGCGGTACAATGAGCAGTTCTTC.

The chain recombines TRBV21-1 with TRBJ2-3. TRBV21-1 is classified as a pseudogene. The CDR3 extends over 13 amino acids. CDR3 DNA: TGTGCCAGCAGCCCCGGCGTGGGGGATACGCAGTATTTT. This codes for CASSPGVGDTQYF.